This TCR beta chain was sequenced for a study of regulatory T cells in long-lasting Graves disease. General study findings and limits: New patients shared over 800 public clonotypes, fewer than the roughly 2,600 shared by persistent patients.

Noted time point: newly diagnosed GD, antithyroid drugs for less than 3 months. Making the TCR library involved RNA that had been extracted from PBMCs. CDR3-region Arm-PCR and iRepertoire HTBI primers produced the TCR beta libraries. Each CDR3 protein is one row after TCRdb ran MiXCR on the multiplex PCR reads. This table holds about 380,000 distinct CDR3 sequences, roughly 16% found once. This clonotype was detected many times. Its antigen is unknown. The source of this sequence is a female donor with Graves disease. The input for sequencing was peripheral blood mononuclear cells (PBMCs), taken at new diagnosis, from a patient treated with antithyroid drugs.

The CDR3 reads CAWSPQGEQYF. CDR3 nucleotides: TGTGCCTGGAGCCCCCAGGGGGAGCAGTACTTC. The gene calls are TRBV30 and TRBJ2-7, with D perhaps matching TRBD1 (6 bases). This CDR3 has 11 residues. Between the trimmed V and J ends, which lost 3 bases and 7 bases, there was a span of 10 bases. Germline assignment: CDR1 GTSNPN and CDR2 SVGIG (reference sequence).